These 10 T cell receptor beta chains originate from one sample sequenced in a study of beta chain features in type 1 diabetes. Whole-study findings and limits: Type 1 diabetes patients had TCRB CDR3s that were shorter (moderately but significantly so) in all four CD4+ subsets.

Reverse transcription of all isolated RNA meant that expressed TCRB transcripts were sequenced. Sequencing used immunoSEQ multiplex PCR; TCRdb keeps in-frame clones, though not all of them. The sample records approximately 57,000 clones, 52% being singletons. Their recognized antigens are unknown. The sequencing input was Tregs from blood. These receptors were taken from a woman in her 40s with type 1 diabetes.

The chain links TRBV5-1 to TRBJ2-5, with a weak D call TRBD1 (5 bases). Trimming shortened V by 4 bases and J by 4 bases, and 11 bases separated the two germline ends. CDR1 SGHRS and CDR2 YFSETQ come from the germline V gene. The length of the CDR3 is 13 residues. The CDR3 here is CASSTGVLETQYF. The CDR3 DNA reads TGCGCCAGCAGCACAGGAGTCTTAGAGACCCAGTACTTC.

The gene calls are TRBV7-2 and TRBJ1-1; tentatively, D is TRBD1 (6 bases). V dropped 5 bases and J dropped 0 bases, with 16 bases sitting between them. The CDR3 spans 16 residues. The germline gives CDR1 SGHTA, CDR2 FQGNSA. DNA of the CDR3: TGTGCCAGCAGCGGGACATACAGTTGGATGAACACTGAAGCTTTCTTT. Translated, it gives CASSGTYSWMNTEAFF.

There are a few counts of this clone. The genes are TRBV10-3 and TRBJ2-1, with 9 nucleotides matching TRBD1. The germline V gene encodes CDR1 ENHRY and CDR2 SYGVKD. This CDR3 is built from 16 residues. Germline trimming cut 5 bases from V and 8 bases from J; bases unmatched to any gene: 13. In DNA form, the CDR3 reads TGTGCCATCAGTCACCCACGGACAGGGGTTTACGATGAGCAGTTCTTC. This encodes CAISHPRTGVYDEQFF.

The chain employs TRBV28 and TRBJ2-7; 7 positions agree with TRBD2. The CDR3 contains 18 residues. Unmatched junction bases numbered 24, after V lost 6 bases and J lost 7 bases. Per the germline V gene, CDR1 is MDHEN and CDR2 is SYDVKM. The CDR3 DNA sequence: TGTGCCAGCAGAGCTCCTGGTGGCGGGGGACGGTCCTACGTAGAGCAGTACTTC. Its translation: CASRAPGGGGRSYVEQYF.

The chain couples TRBV2 to TRBJ2-3; D remains unclear. This CDR3 is built from 15 residues. With 2 bases removed from V and 4 bases from J, the gap between germline ends came to 13 bases. Germline CDR1 and CDR2: SNHLY and FYNNEI. CDR3 DNA sequence: TGTGCCAGCAGTGAATACACCAGATTCGCAGATACGCAGTATTTT. This codes for CASSEYTRFADTQYF.

The chain uses TRBV7-9 and TRBJ1-5; TRBD1 agrees at 7 bases. Germline V gene sequence: CDR1 SEHNR, CDR2 FQNEAQ (reference sequence). V shed 1 base, J shed 7 bases, and the junction held 7 bases outside the gene matches. The CDR3 loop spans 15 amino acids. The CDR3 sequence is CASSLGTGSWQPQHF. DNA for the CDR3: TGTGCCAGCAGCTTAGGGACAGGTAGTTGGCAGCCCCAGCATTTT.

This clone was detected only a few times. The chain couples TRBV7-2 to TRBJ2-7; 13 positions agree with TRBD2. V trimming: 5 bases; J trimming: 4 bases; junction bases outside the gene matches: 8. The CDR3 contains 16 residues. Germline values: CDR1 SGHTA, CDR2 FQGNSA. The CDR3: CASSPRTSGSGYEQYF. The CDR3 DNA is TGTGCCAGCAGCCCACGGACTAGCGGGAGTGGGTACGAGCAGTACTTC.

The CDR3 loop is CASSLVMGDRNEKLFF. In DNA, the CDR3 is TGTGCCAGCAGCTTAGTAATGGGGGACAGGAATGAAAAACTGTTTTTT. V is TRBV11-2 and J is TRBJ1-4; the match to TRBD1 covers 8 bases. V dropped 1 base and J dropped 5; count of bases not matched to a gene: 6. The CDR3 spans 16 residues. Germline-derived CDR1 and CDR2 are SGHAT and FQNNGV.

The chain has TRBV7-2 and TRBJ2-1; D is unclear. With 0 bases removed from V and 0 bases from J, the gap between germline ends came to 6 bases. CDR1 and CDR2 (germline): SGHTA, FQGNSA. The CDR3 is 15 residues long. In nucleotides, the CDR3 is TGTGCCAGCAGCTTAGCCTTATACTCCTACAATGAGCAGTTCTTC. Translation: CASSLALYSYNEQFF.

The chain combines TRBV5-6 with TRBJ1-1; D may be TRBD1 (6 bases). V was trimmed by 5 bases and J by 5 bases, leaving 13 bases between them. The length of the CDR3 is 13 residues. Germline CDR1 reads SGHDT; CDR2 reads YYEEEE. In DNA, the CDR3 is TGTGCCAGCAGTCGTACTAGGGGGACTGAAGCTTTCTTT. It is translated as CASSRTRGTEAFF. Supplemented by reference TRBV5-6 and TRBJ1-1, the full variable domain reads DAGVTQSPTHLIKTRGQQVTLRCSPKSGHDTVSWYQQALGQGPQFIFQYYEEEERQRGNFPDRFSGHQFPNYSSELNVNALLLGDSALYLCASSRTRGTEAFFGQGTRLTVV.